These 23 T cell receptor beta chains came from one sample sequenced in a study of a mutant IDH1 vaccine in newly diagnosed glioma. The repertoire was sequenced with immunoSEQ multiplex PCR; TCRdb's copy has only in-frame clones and lacks some. The sample has 55,000 or so clones; about 80% are singletons. The time point was: week 23, last vaccination. One vaccine dose held 300 ug of mutant IDH1 20-mer peptide and came with topical imiquimod. No cognate antigen is known for these TCRs. The source material was PBMCs, sampled from a glioma patient whose treatment included an IDH1 peptide vaccine. Receptor source: a middle-aged man with glioma.

The chain recombines TRBV5-1 with TRBJ1-6, with 9 bases that match TRBD1. V shed 4 bases and J 7 bases; nucleotides not matched to a gene: 6. This CDR3 has 15 amino acids. Germline values: CDR1 SGHRS, CDR2 YFSETQ. The CDR3 region has the DNA TGCGCCAGCAGCCCCGGGACAGGGCAAAATTCACCCCTCCACTTT. Amino acids: CASSPGTGQNSPLHF.

This clone occurred a few times. The J gene is TRBJ1-2, the V gene TRBV30; a weak D match, TRBD1 (5 bases). Germline CDR1 reads GTSNPN; CDR2 reads SVGIG (reference sequence). The CDR3 runs to 13 residues. V was cut by 8 bases and J by 8 bases, with 21 bases left in between. The CDR3 DNA reads TGTGCCACAGACAGTCGGCGGTCGAGGGGCTACACCTTC. Translated: CATDSRRSRGYTF.

The genes are TRBV2 and TRBJ2-7, with 9 bases identical to TRBD1. V gave up 3 bases and J gave up 2 bases; unmatched junction bases: 5. The CDR3 has 15 residues. Germline V gives CDR1 SNHLY, CDR2 FYNNEI. The CDR3 protein is CASSEGQGSTYEQYF. As DNA, the CDR3 is TGTGCCAGCAGTGAGGGACAGGGAAGCACCTACGAGCAGTACTTC.

This rearrangement joins TRBV25-1 to TRBJ1-2; D is unclear. The germline V and J ends were trimmed by 4 bases and 1 base, with 10 bases remaining between them. This CDR3 contains 14 residues. Germline CDR1 MGHDK, CDR2 SYGVNS. In DNA, the CDR3 is TGTGCCAGCAGTGTAGCCAGCAGTAACTATGGCTACACCTTC. Translated, it gives CASSVASSNYGYTF.

The chain employs TRBV5-1 and TRBJ2-7; 8 bases fit TRBD1. The CDR3 covers 15 residues. Germline-derived CDR1 and CDR2 are SGHRS and YFSETQ. The V and J ends lost 4 bases and 4 bases, in that order; junction bases with no gene match: 10. CDR3 protein: CASSVAGQGLYEQYF. Written as DNA, the CDR3 is TGCGCCAGCAGCGTAGCTGGACAGGGTTTGTACGAGCAGTACTTC.

The V gene is TRBV2, the J gene TRBJ2-1, with TRBD2 matching 7 bases. From germline, CDR1 is SNHLY and CDR2 FYNNEI. The CDR3 runs to 14 residues. Trimming cost V 6 bases and J 3 bases; bases outside gene matches: 5. CDR3 protein: CASRDGGYYNEQFF. The CDR3 region has the DNA TGTGCCAGCAGGGACGGGGGGTACTACAATGAGCAGTTCTTC.

The rearrangement joins TRBV2 to TRBJ1-6; D not resolved. Germline assignment: CDR1 SNHLY and CDR2 FYNNEI. This CDR3 is 17 amino acids long. The ends were cut back, 4 bases at V and 7 bases at J, with 20 bases in the middle. CDR3 region: CASSVEATEYDNSPLHF. The CDR3 DNA sequence: TGTGCCAGCAGTGTAGAGGCCACTGAGTATGACAATTCACCCCTCCACTTT.

CDR3 in amino acids: CASSFRRETQYF. Here the CDR3 DNA reads TGTGCCAGCAGCTTCCGACGCGAGACCCAGTACTTC. This chain connects TRBV11-2 to TRBJ2-5; D unclear. Germline CDR1 SGHAT, CDR2 FQNNGV. The CDR3 is made up of 12 amino acids. The V end was cut by 3 bases, the J end by 5 bases, with 7 bases between.

In its sample, this clone was seen once. This chain joins TRBV2 and TRBJ1-6; the match to TRBD1 covers 9 bases. The CDR3 totals 14 residues. From germline, CDR1 is SNHLY and CDR2 FYNNEI. The trim removed 6 bases at V and 7 bases at J, leaving 4 bases unmatched. CDR3 sequence reads: CASRPGQGNSPLHF. The CDR3, as DNA: TGTGCCAGCAGGCCGGGACAGGGCAATTCACCCCTCCACTTT.

The chain couples TRBV10-2 to TRBJ2-5; D is unresolved. The germline V gene encodes CDR1 WSHSY and CDR2 SAAADI. Trimming removed 10 bases from V and 0 bases from J, with 12 bases in between. This CDR3 has 13 residues. The CDR3 spells CATETGYQETQYF. CDR3 nucleotides: TGCGCCACGGAAACTGGGTACCAAGAGACCCAGTACTTC.

The CDR3 loop reads CASSGQGESPLHF. The CDR3, as DNA: TGTGCCAGCAGTGGACAGGGCGAATCACCCCTCCACTTT. The gene calls are TRBV2 and TRBJ1-6; 7 positions match TRBD1. Trimming took 4 bases from V and 10 from J; bases not matched to a gene: 4. Germline V gene sequence: CDR1 SNHLY, CDR2 FYNNEI. There are 13 residues in the CDR3.

V and J are TRBV2 and TRBJ2-2, with 9 bases matching TRBD1. The germline V gene has CDR1 SNHLY and CDR2 FYNNEI. This CDR3 has 14 residues. V was clipped by 11 bases and J by 6 bases; unmatched bases: 10. CDR3 DNA sequence: TGTGCCTCAGCCTGGGACAGGGTGGCCGGGGAGCTGTTTTTT. Its protein is CASAWDRVAGELFF.

The chain has TRBV11-2 and TRBJ1-3; tentatively, D is TRBD1 (5 bases). Trimming removed 5 bases at V and 2 bases at J, with 13 bases between. Germline CDR1 is SGHAT and CDR2 is FQNNGV. This CDR3 contains 15 residues. The CDR3 coding sequence is TGTGCCAGCAGCCTCAGGGTCGTGGCTGGAAACACCATATATTTT. Translating gives CASSLRVVAGNTIYF.

V and J are TRBV10-2 and TRBJ1-5; D is undetermined. The CDR3 totals 15 residues. V was shortened by 3 bases and J by 2 bases, with 11 bases between the two germline ends. The germline V gene encodes CDR1 WSHSY and CDR2 SAAADI. CDR3 bases: TGCGCCAGCAGTGAAGGGTGGCTCGGCAATCAGCCCCAGCATTTT. Translated, it gives CASSEGWLGNQPQHF.

The chain joins TRBV9 to TRBJ2-7; 10 bases are a match to TRBD2. Germline V CDR1 and CDR2: SGDLS, YYNGEE. This CDR3 is 15 amino acids long. Germline trimming cut 0 bases from V and 4 bases from J; bases unmatched to any gene: 4. In DNA, the CDR3 is TGTGCCAGCAGCGTAGCGGTAGCGGGGGGATACGAGCAGTACTTC. Translated: CASSVAVAGGYEQYF.

The chain combines TRBV5-8 with TRBJ1-2; D might be TRBD1 (6 bases). CDR1 is SGHTS, CDR2 YDEGEE, per germline. The CDR3 totals 15 residues. V lost 2 bases and J 4 bases, leaving 15 bases between the germline ends. In DNA form, the CDR3 reads TGTGCCAGCAGCTTCCGATCCACAGGGTTCTATGGCTACACCTTC. It codes for CASSFRSTGFYGYTF.

In its sample, this clone was seen once. V is TRBV6-5 and J is TRBJ2-7, with D perhaps given as TRBD1 or TRBD2 (5 bases each). CDR3 size: 15 residues. Trimming removed 2 bases at V and 0 bases at J, with 11 bases between. Germline V gives CDR1 MNHEY, CDR2 SVGAGI. CDR3 nucleotide sequence: TGTGCCAGCAGTTACGGTGTCGGGGCCTCCTACGAGCAGTACTTC. It specifies CASSYGVGASYEQYF.

The rearrangement joins TRBV9 to TRBJ1-5; D is perhaps TRBD1 (6 bases). The CDR3 extends over 14 amino acids. CDR1 SGDLS and CDR2 YYNGEE come from the germline V gene. Trimming took 0 bases from V and 7 from J, leaving 11 bases between them. CDR3 amino acids: CASSVEDSRQPQHF. CDR3 bases: TGTGCCAGCAGCGTAGAGGACAGTCGGCAGCCCCAGCATTTT.

V gene TRBV19 combines with J gene TRBJ1-1; maybe TRBD1 (5 bases). The CDR3 length is 14 residues. Germline V gene lookup returns CDR1 LNHDA and CDR2 SQIVND (reference sequence). The germline V and J ends were trimmed by 4 bases and 0 bases, with 9 bases remaining between them. The CDR3 DNA reads TGTGCCAGTAGTACCGGGGCTTTGAACACTGAAGCTTTCTTT. Protein product: CASSTGALNTEAFF.

This chain uses TRBV4-1 with TRBJ1-5; D remains unclear. V was clipped by 1 base and J by 2 bases, with 12 bases between them. From germline, CDR1 is MGHRA and CDR2 YSYEKL. CDR3 length: 16 residues. The CDR3 here is CASSQVRESGNQPQHF. As DNA, the CDR3 is TGCGCCAGCAGCCAAGTTAGAGAAAGCGGCAATCAGCCCCAGCATTTT.

This chain connects TRBV5-1 to TRBJ2-3; D uncertain. Trimming removed 0 bases from V and 2 bases from J, with 7 bases in between. The CDR3 has 14 residues. Germline V gene sequence: CDR1 SGHRS, CDR2 YFSETQ. The CDR3 nucleotides are TGCGCCAGCAGCTTGGATCAGGACACAGATACGCAGTATTTT. Translating it yields CASSLDQDTDTQYF. Full variable domain (outside the CDR3, taken from reference TRBV5-1 and TRBJ2-3): KAGVTQTPRYLIKTRGQQVTLSCSPISGHRSVSWYQQTPGQGLQFLFEYFSETQRNKGNFPGRFSGRQFSNSRSEMNVSTLELGDSALYLCASSLDQDTDTQYFGPGTRLTVL.

V and J are TRBV9 and TRBJ2-7, with 9 bases fitting TRBD2. V was clipped by 3 bases and J by 4 bases; unmatched bases: 8. This CDR3 contains 15 residues. CDR1 is SGDLS, CDR2 YYNGEE, per germline. The CDR3 sequence is CASSATRGGEYEQYF. The CDR3 DNA reads as TGTGCCAGCAGCGCCACCCGCGGGGGGGAATACGAGCAGTACTTC.

The chain couples TRBV6-5 to TRBJ1-2, with 9 bases aligning to TRBD1. J was trimmed by 6 bases and V by 5 bases; bases with no gene match: 7. From germline, CDR1 is MNHEY and CDR2 SVGAGI. This CDR3 has 14 residues. The CDR3 reads CASSKTGGGNGYTF. The CDR3 DNA sequence: TGTGCCAGCAGTAAAACAGGGGGCGGAAATGGCTACACCTTC.